This TCR beta chain is from a study of early T cells in non-severe SARS-CoV-2 infection (dated by TCRdb to the early 2020s). As for the study more broadly: Bulk RNA from unsorted whole blood was used for TCR sequencing, so alpha and beta chains could not be paired. Here is what the overall study found, with its caveats: VDJdb matching was skewed toward anti-spike CD8 responses and likely underestimated virus-specific expansions, missing private and CD4 specificities.

A case-control design nested within a healthcare worker cohort in London, UK, was used, with weekly nasopharyngeal swab PCR tests and blood sampling performed. Healthcare workers were enrolled in the week of the UK lockdown, from 23 to 31 March 2020, and were followed every week for up to 16 weeks. CDR1 and CDR2, looked up from the germline V gene, are SGHTA and FQGNSA. The trim is 0 bases for V and 9 bases for J, with a gap of 15 bases between the germline ends. Measured from the cysteine to the phenylalanine, the CDR3 is 16 residues long. Only the CDR3 DNA stays, 48 bases, in frame from base 1. There are many counts of this clonotype. The clone's antigen remains unknown. Base qualities are not recorded, but no much larger clone differs from it by a single base. The library came from 5' RACE. The instrument was a NextSeq 500. Unique molecular identifiers were attached to individual cDNA molecules in the TCR library protocol so that sequencing error and PCR bias could be corrected. Both TCR alpha and beta chains were sequenced, and tight co-correlation was observed between alpha and beta sequence abundances in each sample. Per the source publication's procedure: Decombinator V4 was used to annotate TCR sequences for V gene, J gene and CDR3. TCRs were defined as expanded if a significant change between any two time points was detected under a Poisson model with p below 0.0001. TCR abundances were normalised to the total number of TCRs sequenced in each sample and reported as counts per million. MAIT TCRs were defined by TRAV1-2 paired with TRAJ12, TRAJ20 or TRAJ33, and iNKT TCRs by TRAV10 paired with TRAJ18. VDJdb, accessed on 1 November 2021, was searched for TCRs annotated for CMV, EBV and SARS-CoV-2, and TCRs annotated for more than one antigen were excluded. TCRdb cleaned the public reads at Q25 with fastp, built clones with MiXCR and kept in-frame beta chains. Every CDR3 protein is listed once, alongside the most common genes and DNA of its rows. For this entry, the V and J calls and clone size follow TCRdb and not the study's own pipeline. The sample table records approximately 32,000 distinct CDR3 sequences; 4% to 5% of these occur just once. The ten top clones hold around 5.6% of the sample.

Specimen: whole blood. This receptor was identified in an adult who was a healthcare worker with PCR-confirmed SARS-CoV-2 infection or an uninfected control (not recorded which). Recombination joined TRBV7-2 with TRBJ1-6; no D gene can be assigned with confidence. In nucleotide form, the sequence is TGTGCCAGCAGCTTAGCGCTCGGAGGGTTCGGTTCACCCCTCCACTTT. Its translation is CASSLALGGFGSPLHF.